The rows below give T cell receptor beta chains drawn from one sample of a study of T cell responses to AZD1222 COVID-19 vaccine. Only in-frame clones appear in the TCRdb table, and some are missing; sequencing was by immunoSEQ multiplex PCR. The sample has some 87,000 clones, 80% to 90% seen once. Sequencing was performed on peripheral blood, taken on day 0 of AZD1222 vaccination. The receptors derive from an adult in good health. CDR3s include the opening cysteine and the closing phenylalanine or tryptophan. D genes are given only for firm matches. Not every row has a clone size; where given, it reads once, few, many or a size class.

TRBV9	TRBJ1-2	.	once	TGTGCCAGCAGCGCCTCAGGTGCGACAATCATGAGTGGCTACACCTTC	CASSASGATIMSGYTF
TRBV5-1	TRBJ2-2	.	once	TGCGCCAGCAGCCGGACAGCGAACACCGGGGAGCTGTTTTTT	CASSRTANTGELFF
TRBV10-3	TRBJ2-5	TRBD1	.	TGTGCCATCAGTGCCGACAGGGTGGAGACCCAGTACTTC	CAISADRVETQYF
TRBV4-3	TRBJ2-3	TRBD2	.	TGCGCCAGCAGCCACCTAGCGGGAGGCAGCACAGATACGCAGTATTTT	CASSHLAGGSTDTQYF
TRBV28	TRBJ1-6	.	.	TGTGCCAGCATTACTGGAGGGGCGCAGGGTAATTCACCCCTCCACTTT	CASITGGAQGNSPLHF
TRBV2	TRBJ2-7	TRBD2	.	TGTGCCAGCAGTGAAGCCTTGGGACTAGCGGGCTACGAGCAGTACTTC	CASSEALGLAGYEQYF
TRBV29-1	TRBJ2-1	.	.	TGCAGCGTTGAAGGTCCCAGGGCGGTCAGCTACAATGAGCAGTTCTTC	CSVEGPRAVSYNEQFF
TRBV5-4	TRBJ1-1	.	.	TGTGCCAGCAGCTTTGGCGAAAACACTGAAGCTTTCTTT	CASSFGENTEAFF
TRBV21-1	TRBJ2-3	.	.	TGTGCCAGCAGCAAAGAGGGAGGCCTAAGGACAGATACGCAGTATTTT	CASSKEGGLRTDTQYF
TRBV4-2	TRBJ2-7	.	.	TGTGCCAGCAGCGGGTGGGGTAGCTCCTACGAGCAGTACTTC	CASSGWGSSYEQYF
TRBV28	TRBJ1-1	.	once	TGTGCCAGCAAGCCCACGGGCAACACTGAAGCTTTCTTT	CASKPTGNTEAFF
TRBV28	TRBJ2-2	.	.	TGTGCCAGCAGTTTGTGGAGTGCCCGGTCGAACACCGGGGAGCTGTTTTTT	CASSLWSARSNTGELFF
TRBV5-4	TRBJ2-2	.	few	TGTGCCAGCAGCTTGAATGGGGGGTTGAACACCGGGGAGCTGTTTTTT	CASSLNGGLNTGELFF
TRBV11-3	TRBJ2-1	.	.	TGTGCCAGCAGCTTGGGGCGGGTAAATGAGCAGTTCTTC	CASSLGRVNEQFF
TRBV7-8	TRBJ2-7	.	.	TGTGCCAGCAGCCGCAGGTACGAGCAGTACTTC	CASSRRYEQYF
TRBV6-4	TRBJ2-2	TRBD1	.	TGTGCCAGCAGTCGAGACTTGGGACAGGGGCCCGGGGAGCTGTTTTTT	CASSRDLGQGPGELFF
TRBV7-9	TRBJ1-3	.	once	TGTGCCAGCACCTCAGGCTTAGGAAACACCATATATTTT	CASTSGLGNTIYF
TRBV2	TRBJ2-5	.	few	TGTGCCAGCAGACGAAGGGTCAGAAAAGACCAAGAGACCCAGTACTTC	CASRRRVRKDQETQYF
TRBV6-6	TRBJ1-2	.	.	TGTGCCAGCAGACCAACAGACACCTATGGCTACACCTTC	CASRPTDTYGYTF
TRBV7-3	TRBJ2-2	TRBD2	.	TGTGCCAGCAGCTTAACAGCGGGAGCCGCCGGGGAGCTGTTTTTT	CASSLTAGAAGELFF
TRBV11-2	TRBJ1-1	TRBD1	.	TGTGCCAGCAGCTTAGCCCCGACAGGGACCACTGAAGCTTTCTTT	CASSLAPTGTTEAFF
TRBV18	TRBJ1-2	.	.	TGTGCCAGCTCATCCGACAGCACCTATGGCTACACCTTC	CASSSDSTYGYTF
TRBV19	TRBJ1-5	.	.	TGTGCCAGTAGTTGGGCGAGCAATCAGCCCCAGCATTTT	CASSWASNQPQHF
TRBV18	TRBJ1-3	.	.	TGTGCCAGCTCACCTAGGACTGCACGATCGGCTGGAAACACCATATATTTT	CASSPRTARSAGNTIYF
TRBV11-2	TRBJ2-7	TRBD2	.	TGTGCCAGCAGCTCTCCTAAATATCGCGGGAGGGCCCGATACGAGCAGTACTTC	CASSSPKYRGRARYEQYF
TRBV3-1/TRBV3-2	TRBJ1-4	TRBD1	once	TGTGCCAGCAAGGACAGGGCAGGGGGTGAAAAACTGTTTTTT	CASKDRAGGEKLFF
TRBV27	TRBJ1-4	.	.	TGTGCCAGCAGTGGTGGACAGAATGAAAAACTGTTTTTT	CASSGGQNEKLFF
TRBV7-9	TRBJ2-4	.	.	TGTGCCAGCAGCTTAGCGGGCAGTACCAAAAACATTCAGTACTTC	CASSLAGSTKNIQYF
TRBV3-1/TRBV3-2	TRBJ2-1	TRBD2	.	TGTGCCAGCAGCCAACACGGAGGACTAGCGGAGTCCTACAATGAGCAGTTCTTC	CASSQHGGLAESYNEQFF
TRBV11-2	TRBJ2-7	.	.	TGTGCCAGCAGCTTAATAGTGGGGGGCTACGAGCAGTACTTC	CASSLIVGGYEQYF
TRBV19	TRBJ1-6	TRBD1	.	TGTGCCAGTAGTACCTGGGACAGGGGAAATTCACCCCTCCACTTT	CASSTWDRGNSPLHF
TRBV7-9	TRBJ2-5	.	.	TGTGCCAGCAGCTTGGGGTACCAAGAGACCCAGTACTTC	CASSLGYQETQYF
TRBV28	TRBJ2-4	TRBD2	.	TGTGCCAGCAGTTTGCCCCGGGCTAGCGGGGACCTAGCTCTAGCCAAAAACATTCAGTACTTC	CASSLPRASGDLALAKNIQYF
TRBV5-1	TRBJ2-3	.	.	TGCGCCAGCAGCTTGGCGGGGCAGAGCACAGATACGCAGTATTTT	CASSLAGQSTDTQYF
TRBV6-5	TRBJ1-5	.	.	TGTGCCAGCAGTTACACCTCAGGGTCCAGTCAGCCCCAGCATTTT	CASSYTSGSSQPQHF
TRBV9	TRBJ2-3	.	once	TGTGCCAGCAGCGTAGAAGGAGCCGCGACGCAGTATTTT	CASSVEGAATQYF
TRBV19	TRBJ1-5	.	.	TGTGCCAGTAGTACGGGACAAATCCAGCCCCAGCATTTT	CASSTGQIQPQHF
TRBV19	TRBJ1-5	.	.	TGTGCCAGTAGTATCTGGGACGGCTACAATCAGCCCCAGCATTTT	CASSIWDGYNQPQHF
TRBV15	TRBJ2-1	.	once	TGTGCCACCAGCCCTGATACCAGGGCGAGCTCCTACAATGAGCAGTTCTTC	CATSPDTRASSYNEQFF
TRBV18	TRBJ1-6	.	.	TGTGCCAGCTCACGAATTGGGAACTCAGCTCATAATTCACCCCTCCACTTT	CASSRIGNSAHNSPLHF
TRBV30	TRBJ1-1	.	.	TGTGCCTGGAGTGTAGGCCTGAACACTGAAGCTTTCTTT	CAWSVGLNTEAFF
TRBV2	TRBJ1-1	.	.	TGTGCCAGCACATCGGGGCGAGGTTCATGGATAGAAGCTTTCTTT	CASTSGRGSWIEAFF
TRBV18	TRBJ1-1	.	.	TGTGCCAGCTCACCAATCCGGGCGCCTATGAACACTGAAGCTTTCTTT	CASSPIRAPMNTEAFF
TRBV5-1	TRBJ2-5	.	.	TGCGCCAGCAGCTTTAATCGTGGAGAGACCCAGTACTTC	CASSFNRGETQYF
TRBV4-1	TRBJ2-5	TRBD2	.	TGCGCCAGCAGCCGAGGGACTAGCGCAGAAGAGACCCAGTACTTC	CASSRGTSAEETQYF
TRBV6-5	TRBJ1-1	.	.	TGTGCCAGCAGCCCCTCCCTCACCGCTGAGGAAGCTTTCTTT	CASSPSLTAEEAFF
TRBV27	TRBJ1-2	.	.	TGTGCCAGCACCCAGACCCAGGGGAGCTATGGCTACACCTTC	CASTQTQGSYGYTF
TRBV18	TRBJ1-3	.	.	TGTGCCAGCTCACCATGGAGGAGCTCTGGAAACACCATATATTTT	CASSPWRSSGNTIYF
TRBV19	TRBJ1-1	.	.	TGTGCCAGTAGTATCAGAAACACTGAAGCTTTCTTT	CASSIRNTEAFF
TRBV19	TRBJ1-4	.	.	TGTGCCAGTAGTCCCAGTCGCGATGGTAAACTGTTTTTT	CASSPSRDGKLFF